This T cell receptor (beta chain) derives from a study of control samples from healthy donors and cancer patients. Germline CDR1 reads SGHTA; CDR2 reads FQGNSA. The V end lost 5 bases, the J end lost 10 bases, and 16 bases lay between the germline ends. The CDR3 totals 13 residues. Clones were read by immunoSEQ multiplex PCR, and TCRdb kept only the in-frame ones, dropping some. Of around 82,000 clones listed, 89% are singletons. J is TRBJ2-3 and V is TRBV7-2; a weak D match, TRBD1 (6 bases). The sequence was obtained from a man over 45 in good health. The sample taken for sequencing was blood. CDR3 sequence reads: CASSISTGESQYF. CDR3 nucleotides: TGTGCCAGCAGCATTTCGACAGGAGAGTCGCAGTATTTT.